This TCR beta chain was profiled in a study of blood T cell repertoires in COVID-19. Overall study context: Samples of COVID-19 (acute and convalescent) were obtained from the United States, Italy and Spain. Nucleic acid was either cDNA or gDNA, and it came from T cells, B-cell-depleted T cells, or PBMCs.

This CDR3 is 16 amino acids long. V lost 4 bases, J lost 6 bases, and 22 bases lay in between. Germline V gives CDR1 SGHRS, CDR2 YFSETQ. In the original analysis: For nucleated cells, counts were estimated from reference gene primer amplification. Method: immunoSEQ multiplex PCR; TCRdb's copy keeps in-frame clones and lacks some. Clone size and V and J calls were adopted from that table, with D and trimming inferred from the DNA. Here the sample spans 200,000 to 300,000 clones, nearly 90% being singletons. V gene TRBV5-1 combines with J gene TRBJ1-2; D is undetermined. This TCR was sampled from a human donor in a cohort sampled during active COVID-19. Sample: peripheral blood. The CDR3 region has the DNA TGCGCCAGCAGCATCGGTGTGGGGAGCATTAATGATGGCTACACCTTC. Its protein is CASSIGVGSINDGYTF.